Reported below is one TCR beta chain. The antigen remains unidentified. Treg sorting used a CD4+CD25+CD127-/low gate. Findings of the study overall: The larger-cohort validation was restricted to a single TCR beta V-J rearrangement rather than whole repertoires. Tumor-infiltrating Treg TCR alpha and beta sequences overlapped most with tumor naive CD4+ T cells, then blood naive.

Trimming took off 1 base at V and 10 bases at J, with 11 bases between the two ends. The CDR3 sequence is 13 residues long. The germline V gene encodes CDR1 DFQATT and CDR2 SNEGSKA (reference sequence). Semi-nested PCR with Nested Universal Primer A followed constant-region reverse priming of full-length variable regions. TCRdb fed the 5' RACE reads into MiXCR, producing one record per CDR3 protein. Of approximately 50,000 distinct CDR3 sequences listed, around 21% are singletons. J is TRBJ1-6 and V is TRBV20-1; D may be TRBD1 (5 bases). The receptor comes from a female donor with breast cancer. The sequencing sample was made of tumor-infiltrating Tregs sorted from the breast tumor. Here the CDR3 DNA reads TGCAGTGCTAGAGGGGGGGAAGGATCACCCCTCCACTTT. Amino acids: CSARGGEGSPLHF.